The present T cell receptor (beta chain) was sequenced within a study of T-cell memory formation after mild COVID-19. This clonotype was observed many times. Its antigen remains unknown. V gave up 1 base and J gave up 5 bases, with 14 bases separating them. Germline assignment: CDR1 SQVTM and CDR2 ANQGSEA. The CDR3 is made up of 14 amino acids. TCRdb processed the 5' RACE reads anew with MiXCR; each CDR3 protein has one entry. The sample includes tens of thousands of distinct CDR3 sequences, about 13% of them seen just once. Points from the study as a whole: What remained unconfirmed was the SARS-CoV-2 specificity of second-wave clones peaking on day 37.

Sequenced: PBMCs or a T cell subset sorted from them (not recorded which). The chain carries TRBV29-1 and TRBJ2-5, with D possibly matching TRBD2 (6 bases). The receptor was derived from an adult woman who had mild COVID-19 (a few samples of this study predate the infection). Cell type and time point are not known. The CDR3 here is CSVEVLAPSETQYF. The DNA for the CDR3 is TGCAGCGTTGAAGTCCTAGCGCCCTCGGAGACCCAGTACTTC.